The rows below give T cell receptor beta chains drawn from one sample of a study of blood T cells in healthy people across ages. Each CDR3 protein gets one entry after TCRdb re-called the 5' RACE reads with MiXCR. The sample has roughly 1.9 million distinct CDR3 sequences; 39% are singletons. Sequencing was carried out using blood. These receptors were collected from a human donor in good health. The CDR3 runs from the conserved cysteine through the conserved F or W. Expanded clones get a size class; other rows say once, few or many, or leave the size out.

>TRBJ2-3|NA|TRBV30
CAWRLPDTQYF
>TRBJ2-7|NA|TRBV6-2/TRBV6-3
CASSSTRAGLGQGMVYEQYF
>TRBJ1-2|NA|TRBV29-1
CSVKEGIDRGYGYTF
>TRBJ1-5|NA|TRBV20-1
CSAREGGGRDQPQHF
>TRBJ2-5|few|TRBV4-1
CASSPRQPQETQYF
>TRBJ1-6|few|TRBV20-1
CSASLGNSPLHF
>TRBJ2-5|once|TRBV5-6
CASSHDWDRDLETQYF
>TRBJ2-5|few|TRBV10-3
CAIGLGGQGSWEQYF
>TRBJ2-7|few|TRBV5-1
CASSTGTGAPYEQYF
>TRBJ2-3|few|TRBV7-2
CASSLSASGGAADTQYF
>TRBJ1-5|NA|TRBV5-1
CASSLDGQNNQLQHF
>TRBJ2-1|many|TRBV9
CASSTEGGPLTEQFF
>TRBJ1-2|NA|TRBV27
CASSEHSLEGYTF
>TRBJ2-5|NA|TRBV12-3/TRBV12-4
CASSAFGVETQYF
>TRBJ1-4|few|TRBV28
CASSNRGALREKLFF
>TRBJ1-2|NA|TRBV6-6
CASRTDRIIGYTF
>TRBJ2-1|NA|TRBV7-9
CASSLPDNEQFF
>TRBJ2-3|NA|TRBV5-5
CASSFGPPDTQYF
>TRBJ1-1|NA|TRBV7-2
CASSLRDRGEAFF
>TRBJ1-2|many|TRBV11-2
CASSLGGDLSNYGYTF